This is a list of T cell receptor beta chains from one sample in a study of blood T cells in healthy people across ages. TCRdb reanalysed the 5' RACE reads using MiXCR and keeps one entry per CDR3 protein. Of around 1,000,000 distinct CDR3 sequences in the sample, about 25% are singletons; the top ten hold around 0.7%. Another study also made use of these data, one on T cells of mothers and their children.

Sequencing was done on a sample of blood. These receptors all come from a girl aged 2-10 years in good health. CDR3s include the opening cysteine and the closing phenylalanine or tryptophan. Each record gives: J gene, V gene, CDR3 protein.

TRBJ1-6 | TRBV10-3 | CATQTGTTLHF
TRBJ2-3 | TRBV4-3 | CASSQGEGGTQYF
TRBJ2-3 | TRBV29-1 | CSVEVRGDYGTDTQYF
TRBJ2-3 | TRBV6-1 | CASSQSPGTDTQYF
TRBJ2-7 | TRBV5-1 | CASSLDGSEYEQYF
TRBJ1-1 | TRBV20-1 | CSAKQGPTEAFF
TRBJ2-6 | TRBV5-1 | CASSLRIPSGANVLTF
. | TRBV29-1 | CSGRAYNEQFF
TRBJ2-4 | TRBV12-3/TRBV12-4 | CASRYQGMAKNIQYF
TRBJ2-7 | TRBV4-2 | CASSQSPSSEQYF
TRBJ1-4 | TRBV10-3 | CAISTNQADEKLFF
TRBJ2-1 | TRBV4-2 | CASSQVFWPGQSGNEQFF